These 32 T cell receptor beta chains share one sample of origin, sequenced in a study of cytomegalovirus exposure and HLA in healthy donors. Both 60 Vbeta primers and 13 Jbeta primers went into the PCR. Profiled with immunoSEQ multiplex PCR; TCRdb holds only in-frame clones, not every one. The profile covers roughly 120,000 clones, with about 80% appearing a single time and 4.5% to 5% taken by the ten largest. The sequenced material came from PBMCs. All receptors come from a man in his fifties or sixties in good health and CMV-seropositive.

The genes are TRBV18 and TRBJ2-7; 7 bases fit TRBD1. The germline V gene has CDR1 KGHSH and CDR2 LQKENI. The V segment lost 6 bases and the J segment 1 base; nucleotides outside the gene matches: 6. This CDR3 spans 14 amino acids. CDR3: CASSPGQRSYEQYF. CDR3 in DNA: TGTGCCAGCTCCCCGGGACAGCGTTCCTACGAGCAGTACTTC.

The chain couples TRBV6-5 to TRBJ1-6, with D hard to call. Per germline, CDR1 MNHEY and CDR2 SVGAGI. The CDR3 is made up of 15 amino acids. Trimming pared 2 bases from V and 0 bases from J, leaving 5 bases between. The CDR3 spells CASSYESSYNSPLHF. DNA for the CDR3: TGTGCCAGCAGTTACGAGAGCTCCTATAATTCACCCCTCCACTTT.

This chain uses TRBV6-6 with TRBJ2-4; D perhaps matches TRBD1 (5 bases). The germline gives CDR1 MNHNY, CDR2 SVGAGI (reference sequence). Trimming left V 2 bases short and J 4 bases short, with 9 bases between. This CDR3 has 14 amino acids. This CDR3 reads CASSYVAGKNIQYF. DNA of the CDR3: TGTGCCAGCAGTTACGTGGCAGGGAAAAACATTCAGTACTTC.

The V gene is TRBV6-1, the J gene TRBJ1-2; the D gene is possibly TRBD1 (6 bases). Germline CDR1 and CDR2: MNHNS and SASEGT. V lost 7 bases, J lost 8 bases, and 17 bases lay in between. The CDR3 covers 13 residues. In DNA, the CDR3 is TGTGCCAGCACCCTGACGGGGGGCGACGGCTACACCTTC. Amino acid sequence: CASTLTGGDGYTF.

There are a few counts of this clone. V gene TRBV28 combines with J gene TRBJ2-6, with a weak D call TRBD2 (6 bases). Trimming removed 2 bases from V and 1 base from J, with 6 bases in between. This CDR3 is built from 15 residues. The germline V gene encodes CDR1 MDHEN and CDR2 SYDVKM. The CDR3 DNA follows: TGTGCCAGCAGTTTAGGGGGGTCTGGGGCCAACGTCCTGACTTTC. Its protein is CASSLGGSGANVLTF. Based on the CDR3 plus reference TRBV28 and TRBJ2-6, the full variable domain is DVKVTQSSRYLVKRTGEKVFLECVQDMDHENMFWYRQDPGLGLRLIYFSYDVKMKEKGDIPEGYSVSREKKERFSLILESASTNQTSMYLCASSLGGSGANVLTFGAGSRLTVL.

The CDR3 sequence: CASSQSAGGYTEAFF. The CDR3 DNA is TGCGCCAGCAGCCAATCTGCAGGGGGTTACACTGAAGCTTTCTTT. The genes are TRBV4-1 and TRBJ1-1; 7 nucleotides agree with TRBD1. This CDR3 contains 15 residues. The V segment lost 2 bases and the J segment 3 bases; nucleotides outside the gene matches: 6. Germline V gives CDR1 MGHRA, CDR2 YSYEKL.

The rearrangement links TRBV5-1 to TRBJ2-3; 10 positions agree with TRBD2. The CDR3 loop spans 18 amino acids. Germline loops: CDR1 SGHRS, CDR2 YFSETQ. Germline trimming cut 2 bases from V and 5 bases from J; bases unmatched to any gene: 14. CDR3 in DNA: TGCGCCAGCAGCTTTAAGGGGACTAGCGAGATCTTTGTAGATACGCAGTATTTT. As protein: CASSFKGTSEIFVDTQYF.

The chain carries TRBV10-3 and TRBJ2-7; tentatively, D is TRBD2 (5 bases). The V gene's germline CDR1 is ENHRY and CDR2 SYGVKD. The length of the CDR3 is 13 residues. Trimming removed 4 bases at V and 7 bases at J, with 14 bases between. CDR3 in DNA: TGTGCCATCAGTGGGACGGGGATTAATGAGCAGTACTTC. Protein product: CAISGTGINEQYF.

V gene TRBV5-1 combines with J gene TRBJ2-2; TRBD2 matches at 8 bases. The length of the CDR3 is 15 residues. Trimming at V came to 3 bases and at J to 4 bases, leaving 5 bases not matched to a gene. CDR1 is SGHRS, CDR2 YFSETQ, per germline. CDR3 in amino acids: CASSSLAGPTGELFF. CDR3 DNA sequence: TGCGCCAGCAGCTCCCTAGCGGGCCCCACCGGGGAGCTGTTTTTT.

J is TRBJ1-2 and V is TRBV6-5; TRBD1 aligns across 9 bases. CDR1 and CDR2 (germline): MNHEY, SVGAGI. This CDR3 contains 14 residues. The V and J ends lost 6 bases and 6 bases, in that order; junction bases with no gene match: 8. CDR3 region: CASRTGGGYDGYTF. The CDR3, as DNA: TGTGCCAGCAGAACAGGGGGCGGGTATGATGGCTACACCTTC.

In nucleotides, the CDR3 is TGTGCCTGGAGTTACCTCAGGGCAGGGTCGGGAAACACCATATATTTT. As protein: CAWSYLRAGSGNTIYF. The chain carries TRBV30 and TRBJ1-3, with D perhaps matching TRBD1 (5 bases). CDR3 length: 16 amino acids. Germline CDR1 GTSNPN, CDR2 SVGIG (reference sequence). The V end lost 2 bases, the J end lost 4 bases, and 18 bases lay between the germline ends.

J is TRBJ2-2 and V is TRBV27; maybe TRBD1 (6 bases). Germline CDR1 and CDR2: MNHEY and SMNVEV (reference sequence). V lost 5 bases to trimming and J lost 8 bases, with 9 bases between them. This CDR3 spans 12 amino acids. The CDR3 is CASSVQGGELFF. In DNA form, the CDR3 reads TGTGCCAGCAGTGTACAGGGAGGGGAGCTGTTTTTT.

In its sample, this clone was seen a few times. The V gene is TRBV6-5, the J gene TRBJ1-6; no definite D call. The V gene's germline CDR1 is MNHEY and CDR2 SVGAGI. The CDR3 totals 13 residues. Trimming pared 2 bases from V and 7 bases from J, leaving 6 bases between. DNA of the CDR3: TGTGCCAGCAGTTACGAACGGAATTCACCCCTCCACTTT. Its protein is CASSYERNSPLHF.

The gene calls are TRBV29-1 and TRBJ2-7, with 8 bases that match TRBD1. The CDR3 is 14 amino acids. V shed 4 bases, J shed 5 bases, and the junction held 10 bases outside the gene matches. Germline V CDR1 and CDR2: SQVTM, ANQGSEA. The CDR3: CSVGTWTGSHEQYF. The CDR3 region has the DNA TGCAGCGTTGGGACCTGGACAGGGTCCCACGAGCAGTACTTC.

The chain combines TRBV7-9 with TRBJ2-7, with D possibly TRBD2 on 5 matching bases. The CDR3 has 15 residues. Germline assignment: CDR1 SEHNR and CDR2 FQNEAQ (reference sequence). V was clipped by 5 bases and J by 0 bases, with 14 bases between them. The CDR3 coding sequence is TGTGCCAGCAGCGCCGGCAGAGGGAGCTCCTACGAGCAGTACTTC. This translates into CASSAGRGSSYEQYF.

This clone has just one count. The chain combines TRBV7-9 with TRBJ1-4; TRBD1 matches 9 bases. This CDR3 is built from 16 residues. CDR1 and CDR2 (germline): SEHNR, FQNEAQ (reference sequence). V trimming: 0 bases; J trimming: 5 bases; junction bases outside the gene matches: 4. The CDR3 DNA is TGTGCCAGCAGCTTAGCGAAGGGGACAGGGAATGAAAAACTGTTTTTT. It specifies CASSLAKGTGNEKLFF.

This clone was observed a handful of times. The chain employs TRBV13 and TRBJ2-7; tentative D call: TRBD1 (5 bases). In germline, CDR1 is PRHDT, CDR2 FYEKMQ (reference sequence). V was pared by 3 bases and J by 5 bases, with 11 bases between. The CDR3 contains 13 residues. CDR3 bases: TGTGCCAGCAGCTTCGGCAGGGTCAACGAGCAGTACTTC. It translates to CASSFGRVNEQYF.

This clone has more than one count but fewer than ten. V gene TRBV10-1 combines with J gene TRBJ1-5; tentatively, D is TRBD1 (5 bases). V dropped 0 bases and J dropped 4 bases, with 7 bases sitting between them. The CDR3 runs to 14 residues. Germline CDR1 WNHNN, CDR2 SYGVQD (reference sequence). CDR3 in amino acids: CASSESSGNQPQHF. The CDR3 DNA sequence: TGCGCCAGCAGTGAGTCGTCAGGGAATCAGCCCCAGCATTTT.

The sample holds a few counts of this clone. The CDR3 DNA reads as TGTGCCAGCAGTTTTGGCGGGACTAACTCCTACAATGAGCAGTTCTTC. Its protein product is CASSFGGTNSYNEQFF. The chain is built from TRBV27 and TRBJ2-1; 7 bases line up with TRBD2. Germline CDR1 MNHEY, CDR2 SMNVEV (reference sequence). The CDR3 is made up of 16 amino acids. The ends lost 3 bases at V and 0 bases at J; junction bases unmatched: 5.

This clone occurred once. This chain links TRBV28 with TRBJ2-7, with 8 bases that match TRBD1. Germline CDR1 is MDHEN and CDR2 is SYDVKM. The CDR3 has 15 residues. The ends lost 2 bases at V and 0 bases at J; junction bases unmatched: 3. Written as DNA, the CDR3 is TGTGCCAGCAGTTTAGTACAGGGGGTCTCCTACGAGCAGTACTTC. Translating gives CASSLVQGVSYEQYF.

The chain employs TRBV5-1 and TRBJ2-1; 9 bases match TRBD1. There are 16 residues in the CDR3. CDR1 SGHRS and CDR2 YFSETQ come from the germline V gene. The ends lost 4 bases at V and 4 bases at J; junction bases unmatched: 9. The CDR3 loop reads CASSHTGTGSYNEQFF. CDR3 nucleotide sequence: TGCGCCAGCAGCCATACCGGGACAGGGTCTTACAATGAGCAGTTCTTC.

The CDR3 DNA reads TGCGCCAGCAGCCAAGATTGGGGCCAGCCCTACGAGCAGTACTTC. The encoded protein is CASSQDWGQPYEQYF. The rearrangement uses TRBV4-1 and TRBJ2-7; weak D call: TRBD1 (5 bases). Germline lookup yields CDR1 MGHRA and CDR2 YSYEKL. The CDR3 runs 15 residues. The germline V and J ends were trimmed by 0 bases and 2 bases, with 11 bases remaining between them.

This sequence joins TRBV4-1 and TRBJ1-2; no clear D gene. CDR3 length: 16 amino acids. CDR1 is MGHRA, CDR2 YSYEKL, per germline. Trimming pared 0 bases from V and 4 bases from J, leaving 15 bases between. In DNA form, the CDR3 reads TGCGCCAGCAGCCAAGAGCAGGACTGGGGAGGCTATGGCTACACCTTC. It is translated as CASSQEQDWGGYGYTF.

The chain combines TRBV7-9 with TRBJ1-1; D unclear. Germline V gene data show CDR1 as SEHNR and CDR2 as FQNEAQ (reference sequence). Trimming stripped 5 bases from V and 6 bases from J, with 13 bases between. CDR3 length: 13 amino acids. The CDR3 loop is CASSMKEGAEAFF. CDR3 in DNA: TGTGCCAGCAGCATGAAGGAGGGCGCTGAAGCTTTCTTT. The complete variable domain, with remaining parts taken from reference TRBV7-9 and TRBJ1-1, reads DTGVSQNPRHKITKRGQNVTFRCDPISEHNRLYWYRQTLGQGPEFLTYFQNEAQLEKSRLLSDRFSAERPKGSFSTLEIQRTEQGDSAMYLCASSMKEGAEAFFGQGTRLTVV.

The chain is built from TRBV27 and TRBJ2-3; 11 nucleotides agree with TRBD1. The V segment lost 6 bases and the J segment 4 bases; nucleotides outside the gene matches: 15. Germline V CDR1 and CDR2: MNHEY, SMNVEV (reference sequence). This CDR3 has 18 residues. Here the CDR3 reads CASSSVGDRGMRADTQYF. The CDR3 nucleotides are TGTGCCAGCAGCTCGGTAGGGGACAGGGGGATGAGGGCAGATACGCAGTATTTT.

CDR3 in amino acids: CASYRTSSGNTIYF. In DNA form, the CDR3 reads TGTGCCAGCTACAGAACCTCCTCTGGAAACACCATATATTTT. V and J are TRBV28 and TRBJ1-3; D remains unclear. V was cut by 8 bases and J by 0 bases, with 11 bases left in between. CDR3 length: 14 residues. Germline loops: CDR1 MDHEN, CDR2 SYDVKM.

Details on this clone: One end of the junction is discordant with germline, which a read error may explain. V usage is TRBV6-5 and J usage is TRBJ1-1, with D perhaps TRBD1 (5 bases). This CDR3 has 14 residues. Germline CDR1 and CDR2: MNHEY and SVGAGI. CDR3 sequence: CASSYAGLDTGAFF. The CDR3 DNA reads TGTGCCAGCAGTTACGCAGGGTTGGACACTGGAGCTTTCTTT.

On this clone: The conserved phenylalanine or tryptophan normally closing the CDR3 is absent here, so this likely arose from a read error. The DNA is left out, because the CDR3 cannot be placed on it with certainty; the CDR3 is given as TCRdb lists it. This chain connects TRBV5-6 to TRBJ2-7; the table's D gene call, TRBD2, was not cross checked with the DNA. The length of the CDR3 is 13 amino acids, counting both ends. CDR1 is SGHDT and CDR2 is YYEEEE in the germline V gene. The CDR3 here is CASSMGLAGGPSY.

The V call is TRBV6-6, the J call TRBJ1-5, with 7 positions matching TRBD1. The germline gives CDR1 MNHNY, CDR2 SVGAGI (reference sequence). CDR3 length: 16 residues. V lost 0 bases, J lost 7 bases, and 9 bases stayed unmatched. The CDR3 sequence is CASSYSDQGGGQPQHF. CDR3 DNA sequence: TGTGCCAGCAGTTACTCGGATCAGGGGGGAGGCCAGCCCCAGCATTTT.

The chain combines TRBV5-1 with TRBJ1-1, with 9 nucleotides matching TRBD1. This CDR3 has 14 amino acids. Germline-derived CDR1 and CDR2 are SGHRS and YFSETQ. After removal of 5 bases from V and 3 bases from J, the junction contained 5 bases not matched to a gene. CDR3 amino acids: CASRQTGGYTEAFF. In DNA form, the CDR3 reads TGCGCCAGCAGACAGACAGGGGGATACACTGAAGCTTTCTTT.

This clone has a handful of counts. As DNA, the CDR3 is TGTGCCAGCAGCTCCCCTCGCGGGGCTATCTCCTACGAGCAGTACTTC. It is translated as CASSSPRGAISYEQYF. The rearrangement joins TRBV7-9 to TRBJ2-7; weak D call: TRBD2 (6 bases). CDR3 length: 16 residues. V was cut by 4 bases and J by 0 bases, with 16 bases left in between. Germline lookup yields CDR1 SEHNR and CDR2 FQNEAQ (reference sequence).

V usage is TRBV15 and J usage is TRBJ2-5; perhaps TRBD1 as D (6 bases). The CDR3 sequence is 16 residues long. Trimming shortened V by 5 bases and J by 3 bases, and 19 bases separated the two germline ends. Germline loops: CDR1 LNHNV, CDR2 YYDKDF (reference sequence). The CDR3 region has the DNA TGTGCCACCAGCGGCAGCGTACAGGGATTTAAAGAGACCCAGTACTTC. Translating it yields CATSGSVQGFKETQYF. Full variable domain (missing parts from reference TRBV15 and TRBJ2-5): DAMVIQNPRYQVTQFGKPVTLSCSQTLNHNVMYWYQQKSSQAPKLLFHYYDKDFNNEADTPDNFQSRRPNTSFCFLDIRSPGLGDTAMYLCATSGSVQGFKETQYFGPGTRLLVL.